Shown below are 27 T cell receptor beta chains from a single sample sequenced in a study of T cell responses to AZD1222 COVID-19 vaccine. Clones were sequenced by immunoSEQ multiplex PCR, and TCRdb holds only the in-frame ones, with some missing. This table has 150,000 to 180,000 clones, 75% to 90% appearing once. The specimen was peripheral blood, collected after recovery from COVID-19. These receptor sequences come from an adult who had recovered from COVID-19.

CDR3 DNA sequence: TGTGCCAGCAGGGGGATTGGGACAGGACAAGAGACCCAGTACTTC. It encodes CASRGIGTGQETQYF. The gene calls are TRBV6-5 and TRBJ2-5; 8 bases line up with TRBD1. The V gene end was trimmed by 6 bases and the J gene end by 2 bases; junction bases not matched to a gene: 8. The CDR3 extends over 15 amino acids. CDR1 and CDR2 from the germline V gene are MNHEY and SVGAGI.

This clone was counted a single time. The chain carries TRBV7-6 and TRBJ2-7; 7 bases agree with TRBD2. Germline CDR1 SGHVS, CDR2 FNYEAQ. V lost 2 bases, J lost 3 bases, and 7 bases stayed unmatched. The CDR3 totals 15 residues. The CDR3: CASSLRAGRDYEQYF. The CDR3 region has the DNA TGTGCCAGCAGCTTAAGGGCAGGGAGGGACTACGAGCAGTACTTC.

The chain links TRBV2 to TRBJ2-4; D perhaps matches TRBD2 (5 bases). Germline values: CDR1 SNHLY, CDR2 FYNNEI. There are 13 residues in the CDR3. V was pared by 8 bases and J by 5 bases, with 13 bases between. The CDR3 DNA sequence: TGTGCCAGCGCTCCCGGGGAAGAAAACATTCAGTACTTC. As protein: CASAPGEENIQYF.

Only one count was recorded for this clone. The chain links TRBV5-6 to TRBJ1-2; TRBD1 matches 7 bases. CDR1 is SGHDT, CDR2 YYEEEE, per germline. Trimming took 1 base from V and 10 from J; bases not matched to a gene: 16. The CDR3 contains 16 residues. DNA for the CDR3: TGTGCCAGCAGCTTGAGGTGGGACAGAGCGGCCCCCATCTACACCTTC. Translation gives CASSLRWDRAAPIYTF. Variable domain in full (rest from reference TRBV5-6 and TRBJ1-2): DAGVTQSPTHLIKTRGQQVTLRCSPKSGHDTVSWYQQALGQGPQFIFQYYEEEERQRGNFPDRFSGHQFPNYSSELNVNALLLGDSALYLCASSLRWDRAAPIYTFGSGTRLTVV.

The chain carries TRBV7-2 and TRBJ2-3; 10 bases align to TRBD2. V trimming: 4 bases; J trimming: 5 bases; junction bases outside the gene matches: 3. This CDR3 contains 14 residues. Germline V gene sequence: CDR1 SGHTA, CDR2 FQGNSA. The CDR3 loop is CASSYPSGRDTQYF. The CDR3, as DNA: TGTGCCAGCAGCTATCCTAGCGGGAGAGATACGCAGTATTTT.

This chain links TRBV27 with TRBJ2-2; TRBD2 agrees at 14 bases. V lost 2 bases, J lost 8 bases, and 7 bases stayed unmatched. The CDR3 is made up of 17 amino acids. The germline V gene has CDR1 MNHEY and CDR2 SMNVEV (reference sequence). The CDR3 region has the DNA TGTGCCAGCAGTTTAAGGGGACTAGCGGGAGCAGGGGGGGAGCTGTTTTTT. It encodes CASSLRGLAGAGGELFF.

CDR3 residues: CASRGLVPDTQYF. CDR3 DNA sequence: TGTGCCAGCAGAGGACTGGTCCCAGATACGCAGTATTTT. The chain uses TRBV7-9 and TRBJ2-3; D perhaps matches TRBD2 (5 bases). V was cut by 6 bases and J by 4 bases, with 11 bases left in between. The CDR3 length is 13 residues. Germline CDR1 reads SEHNR; CDR2 reads FQNEAQ (reference sequence).

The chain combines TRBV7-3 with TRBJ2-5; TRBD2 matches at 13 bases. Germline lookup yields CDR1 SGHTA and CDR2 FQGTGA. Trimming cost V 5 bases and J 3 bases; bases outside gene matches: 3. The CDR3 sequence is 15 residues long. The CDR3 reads CASSNGLAGEETQYF. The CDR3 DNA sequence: TGTGCCAGCAGCAACGGACTAGCGGGGGAAGAGACCCAGTACTTC.

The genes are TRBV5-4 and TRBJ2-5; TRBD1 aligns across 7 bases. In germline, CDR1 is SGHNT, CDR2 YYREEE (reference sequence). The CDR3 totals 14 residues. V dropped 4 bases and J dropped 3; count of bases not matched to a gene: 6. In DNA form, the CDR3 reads TGTGCCAGCAGCCGTTCCCAGGGGGAAGAGACCCAGTACTTC. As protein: CASSRSQGEETQYF.

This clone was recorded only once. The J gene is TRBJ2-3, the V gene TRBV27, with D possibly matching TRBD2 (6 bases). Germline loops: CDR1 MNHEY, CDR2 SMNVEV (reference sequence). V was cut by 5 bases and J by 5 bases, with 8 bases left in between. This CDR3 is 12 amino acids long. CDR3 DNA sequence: TGTGCCAGCAGTCCCGGGGGAGATACGCAGTATTTT. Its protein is CASSPGGDTQYF.

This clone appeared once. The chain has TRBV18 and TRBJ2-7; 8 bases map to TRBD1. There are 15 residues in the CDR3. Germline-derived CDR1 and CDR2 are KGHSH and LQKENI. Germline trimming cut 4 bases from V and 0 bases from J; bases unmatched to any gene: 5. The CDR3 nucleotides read TGTGCCAGCTCACTAAGGACAGGGAGCTCCTACGAGCAGTACTTC. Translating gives CASSLRTGSSYEQYF.

The CDR3 DNA reads as TGCGCCAGCAGACTTACCGGGACAATCCCTTCCGAGCAGTACTTC. Amino acids: CASRLTGTIPSEQYF. The rearrangement links TRBV4-1 to TRBJ2-7; TRBD1 is a possible D gene (6 bases). Trimming cost V 6 bases and J 6 bases, with 21 bases left between them. The CDR3 length is 15 residues. The germline V gene has CDR1 MGHRA and CDR2 YSYEKL.

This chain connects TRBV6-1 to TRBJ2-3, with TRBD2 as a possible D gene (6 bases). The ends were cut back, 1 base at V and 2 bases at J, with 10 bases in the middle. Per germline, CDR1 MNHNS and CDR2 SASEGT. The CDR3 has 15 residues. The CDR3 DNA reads TGTGCCAGCAGTGAAGGGCGGGACGACACAGATACGCAGTATTTT. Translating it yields CASSEGRDDTDTQYF.

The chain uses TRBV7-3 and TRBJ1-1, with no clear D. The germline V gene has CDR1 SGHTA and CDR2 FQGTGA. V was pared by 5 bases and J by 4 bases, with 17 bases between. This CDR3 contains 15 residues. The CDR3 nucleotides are TGTGCCAGCAGCCCTCGGGGAAGGGTTCGCACTGAAGCTTTCTTT. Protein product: CASSPRGRVRTEAFF.

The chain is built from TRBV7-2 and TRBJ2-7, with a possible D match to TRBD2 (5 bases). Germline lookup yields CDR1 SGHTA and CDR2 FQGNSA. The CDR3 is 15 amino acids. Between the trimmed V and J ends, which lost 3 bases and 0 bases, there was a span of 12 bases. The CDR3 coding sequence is TGTGCCAGCAGCTTTCCGGGGAAGGCCTCCTACGAGCAGTACTTC. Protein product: CASSFPGKASYEQYF.

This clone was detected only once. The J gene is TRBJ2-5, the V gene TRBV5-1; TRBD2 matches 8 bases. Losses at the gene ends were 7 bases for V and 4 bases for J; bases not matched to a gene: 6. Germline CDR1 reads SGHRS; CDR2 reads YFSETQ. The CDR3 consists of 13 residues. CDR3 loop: CASCPGGPETQYF. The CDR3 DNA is TGCGCCAGCTGTCCGGGGGGGCCAGAGACCCAGTACTTC.

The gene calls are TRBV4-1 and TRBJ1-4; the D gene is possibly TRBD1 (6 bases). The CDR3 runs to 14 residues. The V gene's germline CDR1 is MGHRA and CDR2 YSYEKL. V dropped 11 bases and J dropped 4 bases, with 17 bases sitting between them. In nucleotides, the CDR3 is TGCGCCTCTCGGGGGGCCTCAGATAATGAAAAACTGTTTTTT. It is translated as CASRGASDNEKLFF.

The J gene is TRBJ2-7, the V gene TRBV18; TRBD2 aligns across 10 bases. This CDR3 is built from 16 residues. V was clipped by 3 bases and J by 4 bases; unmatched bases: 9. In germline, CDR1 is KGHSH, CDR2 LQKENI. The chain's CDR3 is CASSPRLAGVRYEQYF. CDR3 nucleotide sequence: TGTGCCAGCTCACCGAGGCTAGCGGGGGTCCGGTACGAGCAGTACTTC.

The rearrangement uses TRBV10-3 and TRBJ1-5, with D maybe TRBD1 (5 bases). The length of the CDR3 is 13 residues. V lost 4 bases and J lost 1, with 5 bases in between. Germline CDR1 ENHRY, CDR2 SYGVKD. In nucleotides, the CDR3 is TGTGCCATCAGTGGACAGAGCAATCAGCCCCAGCATTTT. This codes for CAISGQSNQPQHF.

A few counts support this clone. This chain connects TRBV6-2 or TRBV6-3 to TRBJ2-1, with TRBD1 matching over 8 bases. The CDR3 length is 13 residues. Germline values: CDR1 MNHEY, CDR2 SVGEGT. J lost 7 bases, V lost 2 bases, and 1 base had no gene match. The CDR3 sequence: CASSYRDRNEQFF. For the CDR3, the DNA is TGTGCCAGCAGTTACCGGGACAGGAATGAGCAGTTCTTC.

CDR3 in amino acids: CASSSGLAGNTDTQYF. The CDR3 coding sequence is TGTGCCAGCAGCTCGGGACTAGCGGGAAACACAGATACGCAGTATTTT. The gene calls are TRBV11-2 and TRBJ2-3; 13 nucleotides match TRBD2. Looked up from germline, CDR1 is SGHAT and CDR2 is FQNNGV. After removal of 4 bases from V and 2 bases from J, the junction contained 3 bases not matched to a gene. The CDR3 is 16 amino acids.

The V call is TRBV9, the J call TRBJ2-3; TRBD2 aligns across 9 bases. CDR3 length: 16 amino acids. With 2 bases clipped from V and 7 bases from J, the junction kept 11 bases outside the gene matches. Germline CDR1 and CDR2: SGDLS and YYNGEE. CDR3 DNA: TGTGCCAGCAGCGTCGACCCGACTAGCGGTTATAATACGCAGTATTTT. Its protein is CASSVDPTSGYNTQYF.

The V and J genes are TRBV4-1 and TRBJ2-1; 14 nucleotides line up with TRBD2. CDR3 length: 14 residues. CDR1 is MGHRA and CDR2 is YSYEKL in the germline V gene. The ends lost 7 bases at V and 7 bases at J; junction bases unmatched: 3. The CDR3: CASKTSGGVNEQFF. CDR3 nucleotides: TGCGCCAGCAAGACTAGCGGGGGGGTAAATGAGCAGTTCTTC.

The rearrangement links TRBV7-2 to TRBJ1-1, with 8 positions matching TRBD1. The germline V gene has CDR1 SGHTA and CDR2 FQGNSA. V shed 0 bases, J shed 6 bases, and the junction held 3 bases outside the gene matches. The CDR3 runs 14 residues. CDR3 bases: TGTGCCAGCAGCTTAGCGTTACAGGGGGCTGAAGCTTTCTTT. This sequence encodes CASSLALQGAEAFF.

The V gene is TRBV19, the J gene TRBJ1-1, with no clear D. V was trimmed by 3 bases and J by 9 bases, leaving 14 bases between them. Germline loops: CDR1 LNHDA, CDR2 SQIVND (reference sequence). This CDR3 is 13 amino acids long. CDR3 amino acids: CASSIEGSNKAFF. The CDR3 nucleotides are TGTGCCAGTAGTATTGAGGGCTCCAATAAAGCTTTCTTT.

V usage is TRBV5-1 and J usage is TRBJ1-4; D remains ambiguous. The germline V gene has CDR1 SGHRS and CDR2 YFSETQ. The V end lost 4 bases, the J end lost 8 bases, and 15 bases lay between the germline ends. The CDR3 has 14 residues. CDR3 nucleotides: TGCGCCAGCAGCCTGGTGGGGAATGGAGAAAAACTGTTTTTT. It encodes CASSLVGNGEKLFF.

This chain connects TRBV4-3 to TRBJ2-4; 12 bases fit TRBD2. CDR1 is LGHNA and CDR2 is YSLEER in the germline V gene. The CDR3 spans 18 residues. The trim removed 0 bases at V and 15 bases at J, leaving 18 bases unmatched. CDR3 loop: CASSQDRKLAGGHGLRYF. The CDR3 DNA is TGCGCCAGCAGCCAAGATCGAAAACTAGCGGGGGGACATGGATTACGGTACTTC.